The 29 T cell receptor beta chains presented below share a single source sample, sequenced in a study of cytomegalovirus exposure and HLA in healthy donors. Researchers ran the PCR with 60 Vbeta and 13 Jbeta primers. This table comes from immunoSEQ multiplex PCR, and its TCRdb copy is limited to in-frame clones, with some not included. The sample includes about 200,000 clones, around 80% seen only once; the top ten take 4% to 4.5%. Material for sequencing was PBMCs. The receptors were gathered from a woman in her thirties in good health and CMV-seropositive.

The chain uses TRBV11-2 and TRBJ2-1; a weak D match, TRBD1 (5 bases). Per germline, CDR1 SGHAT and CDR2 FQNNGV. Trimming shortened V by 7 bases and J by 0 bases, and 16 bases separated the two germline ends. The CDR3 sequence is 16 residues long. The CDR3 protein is CASTGWGNSSYNEQFF. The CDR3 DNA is TGTGCCAGCACAGGGTGGGGCAATAGCTCCTACAATGAGCAGTTCTTC.

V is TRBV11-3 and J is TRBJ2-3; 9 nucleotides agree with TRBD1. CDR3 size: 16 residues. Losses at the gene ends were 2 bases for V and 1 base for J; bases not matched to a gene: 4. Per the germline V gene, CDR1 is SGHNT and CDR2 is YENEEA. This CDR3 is CASSLRTGAGTDTQYF. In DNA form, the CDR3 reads TGTGCCAGCAGCTTACGGACAGGGGCGGGCACAGATACGCAGTATTTT.

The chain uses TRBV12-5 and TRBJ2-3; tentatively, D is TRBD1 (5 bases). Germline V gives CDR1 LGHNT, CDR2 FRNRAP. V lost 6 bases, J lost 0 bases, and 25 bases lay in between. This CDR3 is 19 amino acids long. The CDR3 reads CASGILSKSGLISTDTQYF. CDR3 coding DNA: TGTGCTAGTGGAATCCTTTCTAAGTCAGGGCTTATTAGCACAGATACGCAGTATTTT.

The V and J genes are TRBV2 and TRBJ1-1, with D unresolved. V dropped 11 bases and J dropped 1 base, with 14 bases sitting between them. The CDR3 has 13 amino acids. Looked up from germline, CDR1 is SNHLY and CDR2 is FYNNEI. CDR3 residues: CAASVGRNTEAFF. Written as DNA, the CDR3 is TGTGCCGCGTCCGTTGGGAGGAACACTGAAGCTTTCTTT.

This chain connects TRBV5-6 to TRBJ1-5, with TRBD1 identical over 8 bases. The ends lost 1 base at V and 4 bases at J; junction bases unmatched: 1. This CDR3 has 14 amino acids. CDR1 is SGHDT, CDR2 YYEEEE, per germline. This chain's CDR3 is CASSLTGGNQPQHF. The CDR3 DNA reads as TGTGCCAGCAGCTTGACAGGGGGAAATCAGCCCCAGCATTTT.

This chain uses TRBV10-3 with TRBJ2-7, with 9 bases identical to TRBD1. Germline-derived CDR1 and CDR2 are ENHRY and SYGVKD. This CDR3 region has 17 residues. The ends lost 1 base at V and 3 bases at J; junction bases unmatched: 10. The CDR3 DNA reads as TGTGCCATCAGTGAGTTGGGAGGGACAGGGACAGTCTACGAGCAGTACTTC. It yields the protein CAISELGGTGTVYEQYF.

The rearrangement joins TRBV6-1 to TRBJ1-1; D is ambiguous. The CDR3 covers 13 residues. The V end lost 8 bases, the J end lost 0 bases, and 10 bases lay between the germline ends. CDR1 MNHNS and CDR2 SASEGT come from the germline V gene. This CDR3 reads CASGPDMNTEAFF. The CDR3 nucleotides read TGTGCCAGCGGTCCAGACATGAACACTGAAGCTTTCTTT.

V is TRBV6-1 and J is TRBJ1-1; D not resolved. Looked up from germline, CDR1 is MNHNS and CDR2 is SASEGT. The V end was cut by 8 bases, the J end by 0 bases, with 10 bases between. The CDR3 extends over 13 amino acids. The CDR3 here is CASGRSLNTEAFF. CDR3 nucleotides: TGTGCCAGCGGCCGATCGTTGAACACTGAAGCTTTCTTT.

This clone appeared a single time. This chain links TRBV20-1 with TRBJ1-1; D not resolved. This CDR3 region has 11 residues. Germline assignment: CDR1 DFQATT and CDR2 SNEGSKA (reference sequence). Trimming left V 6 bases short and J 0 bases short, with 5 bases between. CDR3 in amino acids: CSAALNTEAFF. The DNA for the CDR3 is TGCAGTGCGGCACTGAACACTGAAGCTTTCTTT.

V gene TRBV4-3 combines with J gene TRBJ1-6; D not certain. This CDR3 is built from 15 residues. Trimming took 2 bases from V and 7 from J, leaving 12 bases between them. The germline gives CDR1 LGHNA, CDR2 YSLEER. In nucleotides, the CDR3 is TGCGCCAGCAGCCAACTGCCTATTGCCAATTCACCCCTCCACTTT. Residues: CASSQLPIANSPLHF.

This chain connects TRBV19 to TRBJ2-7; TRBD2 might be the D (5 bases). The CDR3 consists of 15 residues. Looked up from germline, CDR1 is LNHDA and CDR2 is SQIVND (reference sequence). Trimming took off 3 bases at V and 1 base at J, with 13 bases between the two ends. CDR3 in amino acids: CASSIFEGESYEQYF. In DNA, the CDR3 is TGTGCCAGTAGTATTTTTGAGGGAGAGTCCTACGAGCAGTACTTC.

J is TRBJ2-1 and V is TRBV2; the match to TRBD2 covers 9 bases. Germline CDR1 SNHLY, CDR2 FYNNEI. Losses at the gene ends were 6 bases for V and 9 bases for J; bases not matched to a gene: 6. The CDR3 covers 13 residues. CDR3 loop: CASRSGLAGEQFF. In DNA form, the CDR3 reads TGTGCCAGCAGATCGGGACTAGCCGGTGAGCAGTTCTTC.

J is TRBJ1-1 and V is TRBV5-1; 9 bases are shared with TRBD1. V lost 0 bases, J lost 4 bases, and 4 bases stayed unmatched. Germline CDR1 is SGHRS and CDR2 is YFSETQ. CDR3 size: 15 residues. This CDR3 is CASSLVGQGSTEAFF. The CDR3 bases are TGCGCCAGCAGCTTGGTAGGACAGGGGAGCACTGAAGCTTTCTTT.

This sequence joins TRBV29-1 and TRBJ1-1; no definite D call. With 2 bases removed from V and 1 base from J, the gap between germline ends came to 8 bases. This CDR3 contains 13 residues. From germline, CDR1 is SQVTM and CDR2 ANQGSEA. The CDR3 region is CSVEIQTNTEAFF. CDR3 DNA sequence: TGCAGCGTTGAAATACAAACGAACACTGAAGCTTTCTTT.

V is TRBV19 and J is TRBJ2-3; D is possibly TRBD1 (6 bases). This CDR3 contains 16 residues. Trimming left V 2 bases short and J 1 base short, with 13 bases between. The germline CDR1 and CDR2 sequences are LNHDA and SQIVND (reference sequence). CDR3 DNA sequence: TGTGCCAGTAGTATAAGAACAGGGTTGGGCACAGATACGCAGTATTTT. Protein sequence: CASSIRTGLGTDTQYF. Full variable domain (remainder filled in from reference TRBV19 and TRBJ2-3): DGGITQSPKYLFRKEGQNVTLSCEQNLNHDAMYWYRQDPGQGLRLIYYSQIVNDFQKGDIAEGYSVSREKKESFPLTVTSAQKNPTAFYLCASSIRTGLGTDTQYFGPGTRLTVL.

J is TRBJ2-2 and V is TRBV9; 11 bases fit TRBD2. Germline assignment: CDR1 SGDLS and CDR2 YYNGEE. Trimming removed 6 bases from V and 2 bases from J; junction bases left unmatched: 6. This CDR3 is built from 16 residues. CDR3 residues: CASNPGLAENTGELFF. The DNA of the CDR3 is TGTGCCAGCAACCCGGGACTAGCGGAAAACACCGGGGAGCTGTTTTTT.

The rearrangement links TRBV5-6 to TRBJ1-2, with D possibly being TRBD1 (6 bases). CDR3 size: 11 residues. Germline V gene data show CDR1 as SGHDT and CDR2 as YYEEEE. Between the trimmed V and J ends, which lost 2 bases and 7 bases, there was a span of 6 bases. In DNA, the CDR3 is TGTGCCAGCAGCTTCAGGGGTGGCTACACCTTC. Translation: CASSFRGGYTF. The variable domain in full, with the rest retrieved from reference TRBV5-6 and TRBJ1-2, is DAGVTQSPTHLIKTRGQQVTLRCSPKSGHDTVSWYQQALGQGPQFIFQYYEEEERQRGNFPDRFSGHQFPNYSSELNVNALLLGDSALYLCASSFRGGYTFGSGTRLTVV.

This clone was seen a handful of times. CDR3 loop: CASSPETGITYEQYF. The CDR3 DNA sequence: TGTGCCAGCAGCCCTGAGACAGGGATCACCTACGAGCAGTACTTC. The rearrangement uses TRBV5-6 and TRBJ2-7; 7 nucleotides line up with TRBD1. The germline gives CDR1 SGHDT, CDR2 YYEEEE. J was trimmed by 2 bases and V by 4 bases; bases with no gene match: 9. This CDR3 has 15 amino acids.

The CDR3 loop reads CASSLAGSSYNEQFF. DNA for the CDR3: TGTGCCAGCAGCTTAGCGGGGAGCTCCTACAATGAGCAGTTCTTC. This chain joins TRBV11-3 and TRBJ2-1; a possible D gene is TRBD2 (5 bases). The CDR3 loop spans 15 amino acids. Trimming removed 1 base from V and 0 bases from J, with 7 bases in between. The germline CDR1 and CDR2 sequences are SGHNT and YENEEA. The whole variable domain, remainder taken from reference TRBV11-3 and TRBJ2-1, is EAGVVQSPRYKIIEKKQPVAFWCNPISGHNTLYWYLQNLGQGPELLIRYENEEAVDDSQLPKDRFSAERLKGVDSTLKIQPAELGDSAVYLCASSLAGSSYNEQFFGPGTRLTVL.

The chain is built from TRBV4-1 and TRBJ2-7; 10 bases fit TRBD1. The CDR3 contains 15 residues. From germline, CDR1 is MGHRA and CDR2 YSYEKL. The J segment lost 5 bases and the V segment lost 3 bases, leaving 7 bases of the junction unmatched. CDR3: CASSHPGTGVHEQYF. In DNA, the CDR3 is TGCGCCAGCAGCCATCCCGGGACAGGGGTGCACGAGCAGTACTTC.

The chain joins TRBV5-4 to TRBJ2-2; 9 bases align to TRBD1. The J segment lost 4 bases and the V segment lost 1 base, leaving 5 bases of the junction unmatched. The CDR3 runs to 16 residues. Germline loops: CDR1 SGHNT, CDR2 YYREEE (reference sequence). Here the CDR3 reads CASSLLGQGVTGELFF. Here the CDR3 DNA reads TGTGCCAGCAGCTTGTTGGGACAGGGAGTCACCGGGGAGCTGTTTTTT. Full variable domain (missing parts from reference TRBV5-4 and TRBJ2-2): ETGVTQSPTHLIKTRGQQVTLRCSSQSGHNTVSWYQQALGQGPQFIFQYYREEENGRGNFPPRFSGLQFPNYSSELNVNALELDDSALYLCASSLLGQGVTGELFFGEGSRLTVL.

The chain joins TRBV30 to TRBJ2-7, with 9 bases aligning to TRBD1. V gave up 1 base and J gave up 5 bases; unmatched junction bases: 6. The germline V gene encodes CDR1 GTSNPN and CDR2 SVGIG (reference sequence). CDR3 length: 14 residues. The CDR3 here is CAWSDGQGFDEQYF. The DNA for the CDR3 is TGTGCCTGGAGTGATGGACAGGGGTTCGACGAGCAGTACTTC.

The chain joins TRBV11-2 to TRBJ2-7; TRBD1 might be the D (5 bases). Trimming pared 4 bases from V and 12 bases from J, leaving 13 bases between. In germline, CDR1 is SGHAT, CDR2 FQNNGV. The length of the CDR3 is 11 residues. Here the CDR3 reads CASSYVSGWYF. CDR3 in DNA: TGTGCCAGCAGCTACGTATCAGGGTGGTACTTC.

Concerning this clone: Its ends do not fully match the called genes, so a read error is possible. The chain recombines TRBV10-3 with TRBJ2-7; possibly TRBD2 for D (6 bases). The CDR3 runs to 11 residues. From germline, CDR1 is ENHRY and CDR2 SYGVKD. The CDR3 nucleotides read TGTGCCATCAGCGGGGACTTCATAAAGGAATTC. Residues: CAISGDFIKEF.

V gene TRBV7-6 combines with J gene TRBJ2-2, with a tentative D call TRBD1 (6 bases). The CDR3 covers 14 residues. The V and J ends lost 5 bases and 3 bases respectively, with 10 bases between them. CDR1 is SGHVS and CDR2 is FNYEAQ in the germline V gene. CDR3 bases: TGTGCCAGCAGCCTGAGGACAGACACCGGGGAGCTGTTTTTT. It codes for CASSLRTDTGELFF.

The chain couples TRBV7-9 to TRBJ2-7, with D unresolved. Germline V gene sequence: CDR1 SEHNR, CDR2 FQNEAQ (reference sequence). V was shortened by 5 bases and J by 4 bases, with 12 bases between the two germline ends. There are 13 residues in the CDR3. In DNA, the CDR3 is TGTGCCAGCAGCCTAAGACTGGAATACGAGCAGTACTTC. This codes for CASSLRLEYEQYF.

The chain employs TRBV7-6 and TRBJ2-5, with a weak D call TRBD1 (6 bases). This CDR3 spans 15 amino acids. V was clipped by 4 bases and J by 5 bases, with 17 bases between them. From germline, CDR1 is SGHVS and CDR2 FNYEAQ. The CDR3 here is CASSSGRQGRETQYF. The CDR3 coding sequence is TGTGCCAGCAGCTCCGGGCGGCAGGGGCGGGAGACCCAGTACTTC.

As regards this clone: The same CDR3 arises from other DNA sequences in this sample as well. CDR3 residues: CASSLRGSSGNTIYF. The CDR3, as DNA: TGTGCCAGCAGCTTAAGGGGGAGCTCTGGAAACACCATATATTTT. V is TRBV7-2 and J is TRBJ1-3; D might be TRBD1 (6 bases). V lost 2 bases and J 0 bases, leaving 8 bases between the germline ends. Germline CDR1 SGHTA, CDR2 FQGNSA. The CDR3 runs to 15 residues. Combining the CDR3 with reference TRBV7-2 and TRBJ1-3 gives the whole variable domain GAGVSQSPSNKVTEKGKDVELRCDPISGHTALYWYRQSLGQGLEFLIYFQGNSAPDKSGLPSDRFSAERTGGSVSTLTIQRTQQEDSAVYLCASSLRGSSGNTIYFGEGSWLTVV.

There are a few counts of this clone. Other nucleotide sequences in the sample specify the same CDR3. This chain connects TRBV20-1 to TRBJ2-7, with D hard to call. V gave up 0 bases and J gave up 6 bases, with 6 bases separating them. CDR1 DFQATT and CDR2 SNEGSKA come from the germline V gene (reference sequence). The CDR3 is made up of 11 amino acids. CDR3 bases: TGCAGTGCTAGAGATCTAGGCGAGCAGTACTTC. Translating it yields CSARDLGEQYF.